The rows below give T cell receptor beta chains drawn from one sample of a study of blood T cell repertoires in COVID-19. Sequencing used immunoSEQ multiplex PCR; TCRdb keeps in-frame clones, though not all of them. The repertoire holds 130,000 or so clones, with about four fifths as singletons. The sequenced material came from PBMCs or T cells enriched from blood (not recorded which). These receptors all come from a woman between 50 and 59 years old with acute COVID-19. CDR3s include the opening cysteine and the closing phenylalanine or tryptophan.

len	v_gene	CDR3aa
15	TRBV7-9	CASSQTSGGTDTQYF
16	TRBV7-3	CASSSTGESSYNEQFF
13	TRBV30	CAWSVNTNQPQHF
14	TRBV25-1	CASTNAGGPYEQYF
14	TRBV11-3	CASSLDRGHYGYTF
12	TRBV20-1	CSASSRVQPQHF
15	TRBV11-1	CASSLGFVGADTQYF
14	TRBV5-1	CASSLAESGGEAFF
18	TRBV6-2/TRBV6-3	CASSYSPGQSWDNQPQHF
13	TRBV29-1	CSVVKAANYGYTF
15	TRBV13	CASSLRVRLHYGYTF
12	TRBV29-1	CSVGREGQTQYF
15	TRBV10-2	CASGQTSLNTGELFF
15	TRBV11-3	CASSSSGTNTGELFF
14	TRBV7-9	CAIPREGFADTQYF
16	TRBV27	CASSFRLAGDTDTQYF
15	TRBV7-7	CASSSGLAGVNEQFF
13	TRBV19	CATQEGGDQPQHF
13	TRBV10-3	CALRQDSGNTIYF
12	TRBV6-5	CASATANYGYTF